This TCR beta chain derives from a study of T cell clonality in common variable immunodeficiency. Study outcomes and limitations: T cell subpopulation sequencing would be needed to explain CVID clonality. CVID subjects shared fewer TCRbeta clones than healthy controls did. In common variable immunodeficiency, TCR beta chains reportedly carried fewer deletions and N-nucleotide insertions.

Heparinized whole blood, roughly 4.5 to 8 ml, came from each donor. The V gene lost 0 bases and the J gene lost 6 bases, with 10 bases spanning the gap. The CDR3 loop spans 13 amino acids. Germline V gives CDR1 DFQATT, CDR2 SNEGSKA (reference sequence). This clone showed up many times. The antigen remains undetermined. The read terminates 3 residues ahead of where the CDR3 ends, so the germline J gene completes it. Produced via immunoSEQ multiplex PCR; TCRdb's table is partial and in-frame only. The table lists roughly 28,000 clones, with no singletons. The source material was peripheral blood mononuclear cells. The receptor was isolated from a person aged 18 to 75 in good health. The chain carries TRBV20-1 and TRBJ2-3; tentative D call: TRBD2 (6 bases). CDR3 loop: CSAREGGLDTQYF. CDR3 DNA (partial): TGCAGTGCTAGAGAGGGGGGATTGGATACG.